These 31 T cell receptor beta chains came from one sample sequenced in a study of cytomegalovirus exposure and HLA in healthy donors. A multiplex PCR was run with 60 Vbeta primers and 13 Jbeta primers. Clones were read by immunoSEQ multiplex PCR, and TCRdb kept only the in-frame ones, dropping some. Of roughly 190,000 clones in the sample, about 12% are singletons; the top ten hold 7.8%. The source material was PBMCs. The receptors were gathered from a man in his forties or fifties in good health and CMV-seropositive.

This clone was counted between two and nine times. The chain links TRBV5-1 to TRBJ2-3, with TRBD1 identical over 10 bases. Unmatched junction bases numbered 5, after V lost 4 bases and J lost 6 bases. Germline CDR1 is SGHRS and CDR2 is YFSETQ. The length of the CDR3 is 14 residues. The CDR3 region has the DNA TGCGCCAGCAGCCAGACAGGGGGCGCGGATACGCAGTATTTT. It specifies CASSQTGGADTQYF.

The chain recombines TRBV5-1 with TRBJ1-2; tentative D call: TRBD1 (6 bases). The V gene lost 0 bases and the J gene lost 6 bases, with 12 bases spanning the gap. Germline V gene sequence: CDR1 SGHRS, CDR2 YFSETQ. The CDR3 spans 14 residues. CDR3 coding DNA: TGCGCCAGCAGCTTGGGGAACAGGGCCGATGGCTACACCTTC. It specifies CASSLGNRADGYTF. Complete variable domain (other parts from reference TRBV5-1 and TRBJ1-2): KAGVTQTPRYLIKTRGQQVTLSCSPISGHRSVSWYQQTPGQGLQFLFEYFSETQRNKGNFPGRFSGRQFSNSRSEMNVSTLELGDSALYLCASSLGNRADGYTFGSGTRLTVV.

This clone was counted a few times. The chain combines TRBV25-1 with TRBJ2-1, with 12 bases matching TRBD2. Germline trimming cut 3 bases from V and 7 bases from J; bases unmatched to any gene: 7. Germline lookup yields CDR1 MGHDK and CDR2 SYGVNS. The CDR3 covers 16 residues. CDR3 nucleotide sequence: TGTGCCAGCAGTGATCCCGGACTAGCGGGGAGTAATGAGCAGTTCTTC. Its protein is CASSDPGLAGSNEQFF. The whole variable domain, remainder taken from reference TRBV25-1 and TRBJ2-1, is EADIYQTPRYLVIGTGKKITLECSQTMGHDKMYWYQQDPGMELHLIHYSYGVNSTEKGDLSSESTVSRIRTEHFPLTLESARPSHTSQYLCASSDPGLAGSNEQFFGPGTRLTVL.

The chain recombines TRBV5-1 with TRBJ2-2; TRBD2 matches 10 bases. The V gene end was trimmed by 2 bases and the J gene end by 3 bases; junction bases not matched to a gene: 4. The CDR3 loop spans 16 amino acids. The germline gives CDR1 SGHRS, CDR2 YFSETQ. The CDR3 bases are TGCGCCAGCAGCTTCGAGCGGGGGGGCTACACCGGGGAGCTGTTTTTT. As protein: CASSFERGGYTGELFF.

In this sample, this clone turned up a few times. CDR3 sequence: CASSTRGQGGIGAFF. CDR3 in DNA: TGCGCCAGCAGCACCCGGGGACAGGGAGGAATAGGAGCTTTCTTT. The chain carries TRBV5-1 and TRBJ1-1, with 9 positions matching TRBD1. V shed 4 bases, J shed 10 bases, and the junction held 14 bases outside the gene matches. There are 15 residues in the CDR3. Germline CDR1 and CDR2: SGHRS and YFSETQ.

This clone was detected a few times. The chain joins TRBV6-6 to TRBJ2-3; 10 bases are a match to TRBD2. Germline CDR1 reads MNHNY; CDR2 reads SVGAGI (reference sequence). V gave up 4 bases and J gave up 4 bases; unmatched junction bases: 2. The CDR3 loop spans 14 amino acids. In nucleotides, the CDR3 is TGTGCCAGCAGTTTCGGGACTAGCGCAGATACGCAGTATTTT. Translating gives CASSFGTSADTQYF.

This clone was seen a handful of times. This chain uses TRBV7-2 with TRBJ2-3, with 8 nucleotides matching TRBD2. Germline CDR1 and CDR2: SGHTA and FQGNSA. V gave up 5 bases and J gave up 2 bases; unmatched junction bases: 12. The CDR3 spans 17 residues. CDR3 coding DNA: TGTGCCAGCAGCCCGGTCCCAGCGGGGGCCTACACAGATACGCAGTATTTT. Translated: CASSPVPAGAYTDTQYF.

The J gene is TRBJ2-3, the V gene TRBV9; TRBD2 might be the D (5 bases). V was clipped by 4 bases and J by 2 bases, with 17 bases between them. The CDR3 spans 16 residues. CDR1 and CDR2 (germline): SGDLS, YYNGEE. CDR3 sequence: CASSIPRTSTTDTQYF. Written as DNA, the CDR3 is TGTGCCAGCAGCATACCCCGGACTTCTACCACAGATACGCAGTATTTT.

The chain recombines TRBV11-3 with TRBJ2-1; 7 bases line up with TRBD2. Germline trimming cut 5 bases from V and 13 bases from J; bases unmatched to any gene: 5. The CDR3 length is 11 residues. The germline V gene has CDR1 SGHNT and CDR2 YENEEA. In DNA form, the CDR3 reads TGTGCCAGCAGCCCAGAGCGGGAACAGTTCTTC. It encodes CASSPEREQFF.

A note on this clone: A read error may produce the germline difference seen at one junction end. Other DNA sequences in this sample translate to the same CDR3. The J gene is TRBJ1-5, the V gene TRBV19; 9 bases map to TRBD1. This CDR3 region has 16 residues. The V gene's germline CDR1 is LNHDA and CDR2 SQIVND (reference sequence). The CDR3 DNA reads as TGTGCCAGTAGGCCCCCGACAGGGGGTAGCAGTCAGCCCCAGCATTTT. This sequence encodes CASRPPTGGSSQPQHF.

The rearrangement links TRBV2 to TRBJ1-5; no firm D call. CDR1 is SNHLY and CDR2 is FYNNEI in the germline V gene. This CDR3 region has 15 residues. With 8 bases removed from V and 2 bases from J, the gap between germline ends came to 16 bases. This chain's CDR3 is CASSSEGTRNQPQHF. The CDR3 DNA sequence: TGTGCCAGCTCCTCAGAGGGCACCCGCAATCAGCCCCAGCATTTT.

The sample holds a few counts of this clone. CDR3: CASSFSGGLSSAKNIQYF. CDR3 DNA sequence: TGTGCCAGCAGCTTTAGCGGGGGGCTCAGTTCAGCCAAAAACATTCAGTACTTC. The chain couples TRBV5-6 to TRBJ2-4; 10 bases are shared with TRBD2. CDR3 length equals 18 residues. Trimming took 2 bases from V and 0 from J; bases not matched to a gene: 8. Germline V gene sequence: CDR1 SGHDT, CDR2 YYEEEE.

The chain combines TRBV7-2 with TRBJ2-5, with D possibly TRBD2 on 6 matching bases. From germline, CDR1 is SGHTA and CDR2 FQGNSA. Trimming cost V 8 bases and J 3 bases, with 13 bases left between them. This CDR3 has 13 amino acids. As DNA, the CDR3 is TGTGCCAGCTCCTCTTGGGGGGAAGAGACCCAGTACTTC. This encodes CASSSWGEETQYF.

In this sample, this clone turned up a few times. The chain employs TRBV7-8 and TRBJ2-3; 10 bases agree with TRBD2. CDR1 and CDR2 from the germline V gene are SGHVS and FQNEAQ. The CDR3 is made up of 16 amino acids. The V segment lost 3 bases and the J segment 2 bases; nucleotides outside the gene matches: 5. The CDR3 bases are TGTGCCAGCAGCTTCATTAGCGGGGGGATCACAGATACGCAGTATTTT. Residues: CASSFISGGITDTQYF.

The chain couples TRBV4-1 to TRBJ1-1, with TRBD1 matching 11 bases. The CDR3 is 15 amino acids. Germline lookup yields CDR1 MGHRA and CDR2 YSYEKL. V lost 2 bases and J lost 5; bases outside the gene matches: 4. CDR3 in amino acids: CASSQPDRGQTEAFF. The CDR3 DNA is TGCGCCAGCAGCCAACCGGACAGGGGGCAGACTGAAGCTTTCTTT.

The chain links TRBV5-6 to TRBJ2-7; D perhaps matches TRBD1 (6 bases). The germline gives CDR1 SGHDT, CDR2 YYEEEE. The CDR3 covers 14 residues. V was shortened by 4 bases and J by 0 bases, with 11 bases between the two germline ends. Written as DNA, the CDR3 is TGTGCCAGCAGCATCCGGGACATCTCCTACGAGCAGTACTTC. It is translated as CASSIRDISYEQYF. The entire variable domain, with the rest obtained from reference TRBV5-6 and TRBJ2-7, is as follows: DAGVTQSPTHLIKTRGQQVTLRCSPKSGHDTVSWYQQALGQGPQFIFQYYEEEERQRGNFPDRFSGHQFPNYSSELNVNALLLGDSALYLCASSIRDISYEQYFGPGTRLTVT.

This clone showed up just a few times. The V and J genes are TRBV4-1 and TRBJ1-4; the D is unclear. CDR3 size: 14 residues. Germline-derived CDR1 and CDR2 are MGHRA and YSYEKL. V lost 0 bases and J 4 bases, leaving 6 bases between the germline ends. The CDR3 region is CASSQDQFNEKLFF. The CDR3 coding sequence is TGCGCCAGCAGCCAAGATCAGTTTAATGAAAAACTGTTTTTT.

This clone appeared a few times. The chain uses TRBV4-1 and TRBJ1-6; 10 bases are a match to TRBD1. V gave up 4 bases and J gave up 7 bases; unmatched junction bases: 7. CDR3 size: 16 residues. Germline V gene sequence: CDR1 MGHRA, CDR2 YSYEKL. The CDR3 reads CASSLPEDRGNSPLHF. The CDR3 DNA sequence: TGCGCCAGCAGCCTCCCTGAGGACAGGGGGAATTCACCCCTCCACTTT.

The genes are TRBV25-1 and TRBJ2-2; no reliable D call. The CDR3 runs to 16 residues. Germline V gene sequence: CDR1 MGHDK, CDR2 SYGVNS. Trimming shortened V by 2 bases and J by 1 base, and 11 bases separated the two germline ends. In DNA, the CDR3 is TGTGCCAGCAGTGAACTAACTGCAGGGAACACCGGGGAGCTGTTTTTT. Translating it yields CASSELTAGNTGELFF.

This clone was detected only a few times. CDR3 bases: TGCGCCAGCAGCCAAGAAGACACCAGCTATGGCTACACCTTC. It encodes CASSQEDTSYGYTF. V is TRBV4-3 and J is TRBJ1-2, with D uncertain. The length of the CDR3 is 14 residues. The V and J ends lost 0 bases and 4 bases respectively, with 9 bases between them. Per germline, CDR1 LGHNA and CDR2 YSLEER.

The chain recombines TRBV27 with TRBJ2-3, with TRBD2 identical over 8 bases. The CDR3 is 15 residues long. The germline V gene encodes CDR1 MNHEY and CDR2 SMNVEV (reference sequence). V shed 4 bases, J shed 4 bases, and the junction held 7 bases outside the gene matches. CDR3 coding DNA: TGTGCCAGCAGTTCCCGGGGGGGTCTCCCAGATACGCAGTATTTT. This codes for CASSSRGGLPDTQYF.

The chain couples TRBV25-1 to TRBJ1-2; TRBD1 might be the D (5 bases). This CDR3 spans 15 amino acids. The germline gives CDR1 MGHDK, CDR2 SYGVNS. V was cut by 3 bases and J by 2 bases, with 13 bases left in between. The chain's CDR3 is CASSDYRGVNYGYTF. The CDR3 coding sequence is TGTGCCAGCAGTGATTATCGGGGGGTAAACTATGGCTACACCTTC.

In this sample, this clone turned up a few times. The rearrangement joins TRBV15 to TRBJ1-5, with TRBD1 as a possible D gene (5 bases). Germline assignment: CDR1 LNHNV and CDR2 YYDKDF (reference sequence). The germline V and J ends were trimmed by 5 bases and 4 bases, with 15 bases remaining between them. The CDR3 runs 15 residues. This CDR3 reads CATSLEKGPNQPQHF. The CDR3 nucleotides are TGTGCCACCAGCCTAGAGAAGGGGCCTAATCAGCCCCAGCATTTT.

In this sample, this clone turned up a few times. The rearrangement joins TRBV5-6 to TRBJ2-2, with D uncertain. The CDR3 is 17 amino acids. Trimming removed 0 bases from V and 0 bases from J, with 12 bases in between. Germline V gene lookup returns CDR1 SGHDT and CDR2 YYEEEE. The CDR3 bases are TGTGCCAGCAGCTTGGAGATAGCAACCCCGAACACCGGGGAGCTGTTTTTT. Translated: CASSLEIATPNTGELFF.

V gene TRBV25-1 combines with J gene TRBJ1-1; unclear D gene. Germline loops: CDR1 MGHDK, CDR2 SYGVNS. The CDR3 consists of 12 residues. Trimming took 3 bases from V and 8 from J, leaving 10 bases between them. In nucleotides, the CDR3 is TGTGCCAGCAGTGACCGGGGAAGGGAAGCTTTCTTT. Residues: CASSDRGREAFF. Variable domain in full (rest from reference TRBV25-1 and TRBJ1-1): EADIYQTPRYLVIGTGKKITLECSQTMGHDKMYWYQQDPGMELHLIHYSYGVNSTEKGDLSSESTVSRIRTEHFPLTLESARPSHTSQYLCASSDRGREAFFGQGTRLTVV.

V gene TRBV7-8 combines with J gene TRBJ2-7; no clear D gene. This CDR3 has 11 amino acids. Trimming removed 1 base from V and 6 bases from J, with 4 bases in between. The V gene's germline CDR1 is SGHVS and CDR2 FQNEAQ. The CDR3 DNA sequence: TGTGCCAGCAGCTTAGAAAGCGAGCAGTACGTC. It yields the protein CASSLESEQYV.

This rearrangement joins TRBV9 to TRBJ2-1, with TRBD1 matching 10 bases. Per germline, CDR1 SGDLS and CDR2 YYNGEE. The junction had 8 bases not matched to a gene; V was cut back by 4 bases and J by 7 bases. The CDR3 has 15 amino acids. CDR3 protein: CASSPPGQGINEQFF. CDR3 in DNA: TGTGCCAGCAGCCCACCGGGACAGGGGATAAATGAGCAGTTCTTC.

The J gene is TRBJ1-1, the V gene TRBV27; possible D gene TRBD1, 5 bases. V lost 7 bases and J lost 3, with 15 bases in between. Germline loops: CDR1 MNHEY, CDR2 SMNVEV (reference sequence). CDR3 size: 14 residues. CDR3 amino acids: CASKTLGGYTEAFF. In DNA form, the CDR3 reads TGTGCCAGCAAAACCCTCGGGGGTTACACTGAAGCTTTCTTT.

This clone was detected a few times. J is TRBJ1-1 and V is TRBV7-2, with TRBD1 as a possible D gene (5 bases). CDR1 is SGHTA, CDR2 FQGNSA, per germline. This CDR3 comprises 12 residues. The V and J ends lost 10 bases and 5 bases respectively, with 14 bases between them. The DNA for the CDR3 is TGTGCCATTGGGGGGGAGAGGACTGAAGCTTTCTTT. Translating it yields CAIGGERTEAFF.

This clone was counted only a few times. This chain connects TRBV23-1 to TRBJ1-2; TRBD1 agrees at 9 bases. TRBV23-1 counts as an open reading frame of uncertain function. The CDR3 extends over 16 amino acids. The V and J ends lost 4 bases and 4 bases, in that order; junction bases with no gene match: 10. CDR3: CASSRNLGTGIYGYTF. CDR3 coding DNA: TGCGCCAGCAGTCGCAATCTTGGGACAGGGATCTATGGCTACACCTTC.

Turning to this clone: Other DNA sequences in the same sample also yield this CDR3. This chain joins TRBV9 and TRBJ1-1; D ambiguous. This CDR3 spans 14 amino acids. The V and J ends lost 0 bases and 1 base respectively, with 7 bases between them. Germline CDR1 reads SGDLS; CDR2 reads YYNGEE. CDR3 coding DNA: TGTGCCAGCAGCGTAGGAGGCAGGAACACTGAAGCTTTCTTT. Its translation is CASSVGGRNTEAFF.